The rows below give T cell receptor beta chains drawn from one sample of a study of cytomegalovirus exposure and HLA in healthy donors. TCRdb's table, derived via immunoSEQ multiplex PCR, lists solely in-frame clones and lacks some. The top ten clones hold 2% to 2.5% of a sample with approximately 140,000 clones, roughly 77% of them seen once. Input material: PBMCs. These TCRs come from a young man in good health and CMV-seronegative. Both conserved end residues are part of each CDR3. A D gene is named only where the DNA matches it firmly. Clone size is not always given. Where it is, it says once, few, many or a class for expanded clones.

cdr3_aa,cdr3_nt,j_call,clone_size,v_call,cdr3_length,d_call
CAWRTGGASYEQYF,TGTGCCTGGAGGACCGGAGGGGCCTCCTACGAGCAGTACTTC,TRBJ2-7,-,TRBV30,14,-
CASSPRGLAGTLDTGELFF,TGTGCCAGCAGCCCAAGAGGTCTAGCGGGGACCCTGGACACCGGGGAGCTGTTTTTT,TRBJ2-2,-,TRBV7-8,19,TRBD2
CASSIGSSRETQYF,TGTGCCAGTAGTATAGGGTCTAGTAGAGAGACCCAGTACTTC,TRBJ2-5,-,TRBV19,14,-
CASSLDGVAQETQYF,TGTGCCAGCAGCTTGGACGGGGTAGCCCAAGAGACCCAGTACTTC,TRBJ2-5,-,TRBV5-6,15,-
CSVIQGSGQYF,TGCAGCGTCATACAGGGGTCCGGGCAGTACTTC,TRBJ2-7,-,TRBV29-1,11,TRBD1
CASSHDPLAGFINEQFF,TGCGCCAGCAGCCACGACCCCCTAGCGGGATTTATCAATGAGCAGTTCTTC,TRBJ2-1,-,TRBV4-1,17,TRBD2
CASSDSRKGNRGLYEQYF,TGTGCCAGCAGTGACTCGAGGAAGGGGAACAGGGGGCTCTACGAGCAGTACTTC,TRBJ2-7,once,TRBV6-4,18,TRBD1
CASTQQGLATEAFF,TGTGCCAGTACCCAACAGGGGTTAGCCACTGAAGCTTTCTTT,TRBJ1-1,-,TRBV19,14,TRBD1
CASSFLRETQYF,TGCGCCAGCAGCTTCCTCAGAGAGACCCAGTACTTC,TRBJ2-5,-,TRBV5-1,12,-
CASRGGYNEQFF,TGTGCCAGCCGGGGGGGATACAATGAGCAGTTCTTC,TRBJ2-1,once,TRBV27,12,TRBD2
CSVGRSDRGYGYTF,TGCAGCGTGGGTCGATCGGACAGGGGCTATGGCTACACCTTC,TRBJ1-2,-,TRBV29-1,14,TRBD1
CASSLSPSYNEQFF,TGTGCCAGCAGCCTTAGTCCCTCCTACAATGAGCAGTTCTTC,TRBJ2-1,-,TRBV7-6,14,-
CASSSGQGTEAFF,TGTGCCAGCAGTTCCGGACAGGGTACTGAAGCTTTCTTT,TRBJ1-1,-,TRBV27,13,TRBD1
CAGAGTGAGSSNQPQHF,TGCGCCGGCGCCGGGACAGGGGCAGGGAGTAGCAATCAGCCCCAGCATTTT,TRBJ1-5,-,TRBV10-2,17,TRBD1
CSVKTGASRANVLTF,TGCAGCGTTAAGACAGGGGCGTCACGGGCCAACGTCCTGACTTTC,TRBJ2-6,once,TRBV29-1,15,TRBD1
CASSSRTGGTDTQYF,TGTGCCAGCAGTAGCCGGACAGGCGGCACAGATACGCAGTATTTT,TRBJ2-3,-,TRBV27,15,TRBD1
CASSLAGGAGGYTF,TGCGCCAGCAGCTTGGCAGGGGGCGCAGGTGGCTACACCTTC,TRBJ1-2,few,TRBV5-1,14,TRBD1
CASSLESPLGRETQYF,TGTGCCAGCAGTCTTGAAAGTCCACTGGGGCGGGAGACCCAGTACTTC,TRBJ2-5,once,TRBV28,16,-
CAIPSRDRNGYTF,TGTGCCATTCCTTCCAGGGACAGGAATGGCTACACCTTC,TRBJ1-2,-,TRBV28,13,TRBD1
CASSEWQGTEAFF,TGTGCCAGCAGTGAATGGCAGGGCACTGAAGCTTTCTTT,TRBJ1-1,few,TRBV2,13,-
CASSLGQGNTGELFF,TGTGCCAGCAGTCTCGGACAGGGGAACACCGGGGAGCTGTTTTTT,TRBJ2-2,-,TRBV6-5,15,TRBD1
CASSLTGSGSPLHF,TGTGCCAGCAGCCTGACAGGGTCAGGTTCACCCCTCCACTTT,TRBJ1-6,-,TRBV28,14,TRBD1
CASSPGGWNEKLFF,TGTGCCAGCAGTCCGGGAGGTTGGAATGAAAAACTGTTTTTT,TRBJ1-4,-,TRBV6-5,14,-
CASSEPQYTGELFF,TGTGCCAGCAGCGAACCCCAGTACACCGGGGAGCTGTTTTTT,TRBJ2-2,few,TRBV2,14,-
CASTESGDGSNQPQHF,TGCGCCAGCACGGAGAGTGGAGACGGGAGCAATCAGCCCCAGCATTTT,TRBJ1-5,-,TRBV4-1,16,-
CASSLTGYQKGGYTF,TGTGCCAGCAGCCTCACAGGGTACCAGAAGGGGGGCTACACCTTC,TRBJ1-2,-,TRBV7-3,15,-
CASRLAGGTDTQYF,TGTGCCAGCAGACTAGCGGGGGGCACAGATACGCAGTATTTT,TRBJ2-3,-,TRBV6-1,14,TRBD2
CASSPGLGIRETQYF,TGTGCCAGCAGCCCTGGACTAGGGATACGAGAGACCCAGTACTTC,TRBJ2-5,-,TRBV11-2,15,TRBD2
CASSLGLAGAYNEQFF,TGTGCCAGCAGCTTAGGGCTAGCGGGAGCCTACAATGAGCAGTTCTTC,TRBJ2-1,-,TRBV11-2,16,TRBD2
CASSLVAGVNTEAFF,TGTGCCAGCAGCCTGGTTGCCGGGGTGAACACTGAAGCTTTCTTT,TRBJ1-1,once,TRBV7-8,15,-
CASSPIAPSSYEQYF,TGTGCCAGCTCACCAATCGCCCCGAGCTCCTACGAGCAGTACTTC,TRBJ2-7,-,TRBV18,15,-
CASSVVGQGVQPQHF,TGTGCCAGTAGTGTAGTGGGACAGGGGGTTCAGCCCCAGCATTTT,TRBJ1-5,-,TRBV19,15,TRBD1
CSVWAQETQYF,TGCAGCGTTTGGGCTCAAGAGACCCAGTACTTC,TRBJ2-5,-,TRBV29-1,11,-
CASSLGERQVVNQPQHF,TGTGCCAGCAGCCTCGGGGAGCGACAGGTGGTAAATCAGCCCCAGCATTTT,TRBJ1-5,-,TRBV7-9,17,-
CSVASELAGLNEQFF,TGCAGCGTAGCCAGCGAGCTAGCGGGACTCAATGAGCAGTTCTTC,TRBJ2-1,-,TRBV29-1,15,TRBD2
CASSEFAGSGNTIYF,TGTGCCAGCAGTGAATTTGCAGGGTCTGGAAACACCATATATTTT,TRBJ1-3,-,TRBV6-1,15,-
CASHQGSIKGTQYF,TGTGCCAGCCACCAGGGGTCCATTAAGGGTACGCAGTATTTT,TRBJ2-3,-,TRBV28,14,-
CASSTGQSGETQYF,TGCGCCAGCAGCACAGGACAGTCGGGAGAGACCCAGTACTTC,TRBJ2-5,-,TRBV5-1,14,-